This is a list of T cell receptor beta chains from one sample in a study of shared T cell receptors in the human thymus. Clones were sequenced by immunoSEQ multiplex PCR, and TCRdb holds only the in-frame ones, with some missing. This table holds 700,000 or so clones, 80% to 90% found once. This sample also belongs to another study, concerning human thymus T cells.

The sequenced material came from thymocytes. Every receptor here comes from a girl under three years old with a congenital heart defect. CDR3s include the opening cysteine and the closing phenylalanine or tryptophan. The D gene is left open where the match is weak. Where a row states a size, it is once, few, many or the class of an expanded clone; other rows omit it.

V gene	J gene	clone size	D gene	CDR3 DNA	CDR3 protein
TRBV19	TRBJ2-1	.	.	TGTGCCAGTACGGACTCAACTGGACACAATGAGCAGTTCTTC	CASTDSTGHNEQFF
TRBV5-1	TRBJ2-1	.	TRBD1	TGCGCCAGCAGCCGAAGGAGCTCACCAACCCCATCCCCCACGGGACAGGCCTACAATGAGCAGTTCTTC	CASSRRSSPTPSPTGQAYNEQFF
TRBV5-6	TRBJ2-6	few	TRBD1	TGTGCCAGCAGCCTTGACAGGGTAAACGTCCTGACTTTC	CASSLDRVNVLTF
TRBV30	TRBJ2-1	.	TRBD1	TGTGCCTGGGCGTATAAGGGACAGATATACAATGAGCAGTTCTTC	CAWAYKGQIYNEQFF
TRBV27	TRBJ2-1	once	.	TGTGCCAGCAGTTTTCGGCGGGGGCCCCGCAATGAGCAGTTCTTC	CASSFRRGPRNEQFF
TRBV11-2	TRBJ2-7	.	TRBD2	TGTGCCAGCAGCTTGTCCAGCGGGGGGGTATCCGTCTACGAGCAGTACTTC	CASSLSSGGVSVYEQYF
TRBV27	TRBJ1-5	.	TRBD1	TGTGCCAGCAGTTTATCCCCGACAGGGGGGACGCACTTTCCAAATCAGCCCCAGCATTTT	CASSLSPTGGTHFPNQPQHF
TRBV5-6	TRBJ1-6	.	.	TGTGCCAGCAGCTTGGAATGGCGCGGGAGCTCCTATAATTCACCCCTCCACTTT	CASSLEWRGSSYNSPLHF
TRBV15	TRBJ2-5	few	TRBD1	TGTGCCACCAGCAGAGACGAACAGGGGATGAAGGAGACCCAGTACTTC	CATSRDEQGMKETQYF
TRBV7-6	TRBJ2-2	.	.	TGTGCCAGCAGCTTAGTTCGGGGTCCAGGGGAGCTGTTTTTT	CASSLVRGPGELFF
TRBV14	TRBJ1-4	once	TRBD1	TGTGCCAGCAGCCTACCCCAGGGGGAAAATGAAAAACTGTTTTTT	CASSLPQGENEKLFF
TRBV9	TRBJ1-1	.	.	TGTGCCAGCAGCCTCTTCGCGGAAAGGACTGAAGCTTTCTTT	CASSLFAERTEAFF
TRBV7-6	TRBJ2-3	.	TRBD1	TGTGCCAGCAGCCCCCAGGGGGCACTCTCGACAGATACGCAGTATTTT	CASSPQGALSTDTQYF
TRBV5-1	TRBJ1-1	.	.	TGCGCCAGCAGCTTACAGGGGAACACTGAAGCTTTCTTT	CASSLQGNTEAFF
TRBV27	TRBJ1-2	.	TRBD1	TGTGCCAGCACAAATCAGGGGGAACATAACTATGGCTACACCTTC	CASTNQGEHNYGYTF